One and the same sample provided the 2 T cell receptor beta chains below, sequenced in a study of CD8+CD57+ T cells in acquired aplastic anemia. Whoever was chosen for sequencing had shown CD8+CD57+ cell expansion by flow cytometry. TCR beta VDJ combinations and CDR3 sequences were profiled from genomic DNA. TCRdb reprocessed the reads via MiXCR and lists one record per CDR3 protein. The sample lists hundreds of thousands of distinct CDR3 sequences; over 25% were seen once. The source material was sorted CD4+, CD8+, or CD8+CD57+ T cells (not recorded which) from PBMCs. Receptors were obtained from a human donor with aplastic anemia.

This clonotype was counted at least ten times. The chain recombines TRBV20-1 with TRBJ1-5; the D gene is possibly TRBD1 (5 bases). The CDR3 contains 16 residues. CDR1 and CDR2 from the germline V gene are DFQATT and SNEGSKA (reference sequence). The V end was cut by 4 bases, the J end by 1 base, with 17 bases between. CDR3 in amino acids: CSATPLVRDSNQPQHF. The CDR3 DNA follows: TGCAGTGCTACCCCTCTTGTCCGGGACAGCAATCAGCCCCAGCATTTT.

Many counts were recorded for this clonotype. The chain is built from TRBV7-2 and TRBJ2-5, with TRBD2 as a possible D gene (6 bases). The ends were cut back, 2 bases at V and 5 bases at J, with 12 bases in the middle. Germline loops: CDR1 SGHTA, CDR2 FQGNSA. This CDR3 has 14 amino acids. CDR3 sequence reads: CASSLLVGGETQYF. CDR3 nucleotide sequence: TGTGCCAGCAGCTTACTGGTGGGAGGTGAGACCCAGTACTTC.